This TCR beta chain was documented in a study of blood T cell repertoires in COVID-19. Study details: The United States, Italy and Spain supplied acute and convalescent COVID-19 samples.

The participants were between roughly 18 and 90 years old and came from 20 to 30 US areas. Allocation to cohorts depended on clinical history reported by the participants. Within the 2 weeks before study entry, each person in the exposed group met a COVID-19 case. The CDR3 is 19 residues long. V was clipped by 2 bases and J by 0 bases, with 20 bases between them. CDR1 SGHTA and CDR2 FQGNSA come from the germline V gene. Assay used: immunoSEQ multiplex PCR; TCRdb lists only in-frame clones, some missing. This sample has about 270,000 clones, with approximately 89% found just once. This receptor was obtained from a middle-aged man who had been exposed to COVID-19. Sequencing was done on a sample of PBMCs or T cells enriched from blood (not recorded which). V usage is TRBV7-2 and J usage is TRBJ2-4; tentative D call: TRBD1 (5 bases). Written as DNA, the CDR3 is TGTGCCAGCAGCTTAAACTTAAGGGGCAGATCAATAGCCAAAAACATTCAGTACTTC. It codes for CASSLNLRGRSIAKNIQYF.